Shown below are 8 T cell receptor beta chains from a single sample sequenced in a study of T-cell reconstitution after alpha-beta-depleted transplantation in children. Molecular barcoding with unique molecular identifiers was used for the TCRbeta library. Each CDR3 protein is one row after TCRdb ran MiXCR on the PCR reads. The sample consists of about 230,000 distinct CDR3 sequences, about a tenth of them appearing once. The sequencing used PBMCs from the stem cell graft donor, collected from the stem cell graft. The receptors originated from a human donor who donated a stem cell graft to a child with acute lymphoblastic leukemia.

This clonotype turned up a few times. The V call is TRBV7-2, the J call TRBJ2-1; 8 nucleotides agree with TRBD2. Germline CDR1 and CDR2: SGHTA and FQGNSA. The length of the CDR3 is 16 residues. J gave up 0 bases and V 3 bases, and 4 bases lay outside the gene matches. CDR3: CASSLGSGSSYNEQFF. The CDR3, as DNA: TGTGCCAGCAGCTTGGGGAGCGGGAGCTCCTACAATGAGCAGTTCTTC.

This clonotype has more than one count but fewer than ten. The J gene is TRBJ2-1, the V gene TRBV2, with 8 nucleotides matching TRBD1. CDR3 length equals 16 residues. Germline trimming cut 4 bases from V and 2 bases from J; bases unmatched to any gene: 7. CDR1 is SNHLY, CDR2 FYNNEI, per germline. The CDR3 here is CASSAEGTGPYNEQFF. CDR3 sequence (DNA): TGTGCCAGCAGTGCCGAGGGGACAGGACCCTACAATGAGCAGTTCTTC.

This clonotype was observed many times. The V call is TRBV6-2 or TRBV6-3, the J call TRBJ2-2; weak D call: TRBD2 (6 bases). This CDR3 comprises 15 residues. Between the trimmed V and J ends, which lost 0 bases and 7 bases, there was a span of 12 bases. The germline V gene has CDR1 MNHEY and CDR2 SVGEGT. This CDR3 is CASSYSVWRDGELFF. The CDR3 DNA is TGTGCCAGCAGTTACTCGGTCTGGCGGGACGGGGAGCTGTTTTTT.

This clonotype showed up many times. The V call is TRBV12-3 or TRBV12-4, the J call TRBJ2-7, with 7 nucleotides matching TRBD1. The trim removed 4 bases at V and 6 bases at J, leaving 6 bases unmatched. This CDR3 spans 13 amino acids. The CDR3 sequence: CASSSRQGSEQYF. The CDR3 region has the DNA TGTGCCAGCAGTTCCCGACAGGGATCCGAGCAGTACTTC.

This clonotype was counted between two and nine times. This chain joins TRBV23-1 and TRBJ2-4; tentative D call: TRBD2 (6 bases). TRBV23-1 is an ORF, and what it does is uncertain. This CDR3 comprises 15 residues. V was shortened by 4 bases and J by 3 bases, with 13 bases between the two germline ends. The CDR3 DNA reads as TGCGCCAGCAGTCGGGATGCGGGAAGCAAAAACATTCAGTACTTC. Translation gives CASSRDAGSKNIQYF.

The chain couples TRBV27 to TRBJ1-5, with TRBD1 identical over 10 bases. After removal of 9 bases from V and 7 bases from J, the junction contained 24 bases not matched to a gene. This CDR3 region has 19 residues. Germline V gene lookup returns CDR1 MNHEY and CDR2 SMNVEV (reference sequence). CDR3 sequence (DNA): TGTGCCAGTACGACAGGGGGCCTTTCGGCACCACATGGGGGGCAGCCCCAGCATTTT. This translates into CASTTGGLSAPHGGQPQHF.

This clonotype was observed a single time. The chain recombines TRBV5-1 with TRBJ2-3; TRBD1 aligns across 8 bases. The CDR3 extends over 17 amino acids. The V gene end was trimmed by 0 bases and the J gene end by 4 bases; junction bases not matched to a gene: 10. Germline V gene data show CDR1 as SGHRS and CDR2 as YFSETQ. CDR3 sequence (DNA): TGCGCCAGCAGCTTGGCCGGGGGCCCAGGGGGCCCAGATACGCAGTATTTT. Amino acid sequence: CASSLAGGPGGPDTQYF.

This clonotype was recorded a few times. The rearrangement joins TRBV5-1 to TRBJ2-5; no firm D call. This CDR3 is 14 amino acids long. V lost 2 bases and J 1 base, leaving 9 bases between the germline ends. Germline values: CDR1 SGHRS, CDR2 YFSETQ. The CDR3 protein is CASSFSAGQETQYF. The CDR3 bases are TGCGCCAGCAGCTTTTCCGCCGGCCAAGAGACCCAGTACTTC. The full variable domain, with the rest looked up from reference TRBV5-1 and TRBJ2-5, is KAGVTQTPRYLIKTRGQQVTLSCSPISGHRSVSWYQQTPGQGLQFLFEYFSETQRNKGNFPGRFSGRQFSNSRSEMNVSTLELGDSALYLCASSFSAGQETQYFGPGTRLLVL.